The 27 T cell receptor beta chains below come from one sample, sequenced in a study of technical replicates of blood from several donors. Produced via immunoSEQ multiplex PCR; TCRdb's table is partial and in-frame only. The sample records fewer than 110,000 clones, roughly 95% being singletons. The material sequenced was T cells isolated from PBMCs. The receptors originated from a human donor in good health.

This chain links TRBV9 with TRBJ2-6; D may be TRBD2 (7 bases). The germline V gene has CDR1 SGDLS and CDR2 YYNGEE. The CDR3 length is 24 residues. Trimming took off 0 bases at V and 0 bases at J, with 31 bases between the two ends. The CDR3 sequence: CASSVGPRGALTLNFSSGANVLTF. DNA for the CDR3: TGTGCCAGCAGCGTAGGGCCTCGGGGGGCGCTTACTCTTAACTTTAGCTCTGGGGCCAACGTCCTGACTTTC.

This clone was seen a few times. The J gene is TRBJ2-7, the V gene TRBV7-8; 11 bases agree with TRBD2. This CDR3 has 18 amino acids. CDR1 and CDR2 from the germline V gene are SGHVS and FQNEAQ. V lost 5 bases to trimming and J lost 5 bases; unmatched junction nucleotides: 17. CDR3: CASSPWTSGLKITHEQYF. As DNA, the CDR3 is TGTGCCAGCAGCCCGTGGACTAGCGGGTTAAAGATAACCCACGAGCAGTACTTC.

This clone appeared once. This chain links TRBV10-3 with TRBJ2-2; 8 nucleotides align to TRBD1. CDR1 is ENHRY, CDR2 SYGVKD, per germline. V gave up 5 bases and J gave up 1 base; unmatched junction bases: 3. The CDR3 is made up of 15 amino acids. The CDR3 sequence is CAISRQGLNTGELFF. As DNA, the CDR3 is TGTGCCATCAGTCGACAGGGGTTGAACACCGGGGAGCTGTTTTTT.

This rearrangement joins TRBV4-1 to TRBJ2-4; D unclear. The CDR3 is made up of 16 amino acids. Germline CDR1 MGHRA, CDR2 YSYEKL. Trimming took off 3 bases at V and 1 base at J, with 13 bases between the two ends. In DNA form, the CDR3 reads TGCGCCAGCAGCCAGTTTAACGGTGGTGCCAAAAACATTCAGTACTTC. It specifies CASSQFNGGAKNIQYF.

V usage is TRBV27 and J usage is TRBJ1-2; D gene uncertain. Trimming cost V 6 bases and J 2 bases, with 7 bases left between them. The germline gives CDR1 MNHEY, CDR2 SMNVEV (reference sequence). The CDR3 runs to 12 residues. The CDR3 spells CASSPGNYGYTF. The CDR3 DNA sequence: TGTGCCAGCAGCCCGGGAAACTATGGCTACACCTTC.

This chain joins TRBV27 and TRBJ2-7; D may be TRBD2 (6 bases). Germline V gene data show CDR1 as MNHEY and CDR2 as SMNVEV (reference sequence). CDR3 length: 13 amino acids. Trimming removed 8 bases from V and 6 bases from J, with 17 bases in between. CDR3 bases: TGTGCCAGCGGGATAAATCGGGGAGGCGAGCAGTACTTC. Residues: CASGINRGGEQYF.

V usage is TRBV6-5 and J usage is TRBJ2-3; unclear D gene. CDR1 is MNHEY and CDR2 is SVGAGI in the germline V gene. The CDR3 runs to 15 residues. V gave up 5 bases and J gave up 0 bases, with 12 bases separating them. The CDR3 sequence: CASSMRLVSTDTQYF. The CDR3 region has the DNA TGTGCCAGCAGTATGAGGCTCGTCAGCACAGATACGCAGTATTTT.

The V call is TRBV19, the J call TRBJ2-3, with D uncertain. The CDR3 extends over 15 amino acids. Germline V CDR1 and CDR2: LNHDA, SQIVND (reference sequence). Trimming pared 2 bases from V and 0 bases from J, leaving 9 bases between. The CDR3 DNA sequence: TGTGCCAGTAGTATATTCGGCGGAAGCACAGATACGCAGTATTTT. Protein product: CASSIFGGSTDTQYF.

This chain connects TRBV5-4 to TRBJ1-2, with 7 positions matching TRBD1. The germline CDR1 and CDR2 sequences are SGHNT and YYREEE (reference sequence). The CDR3 length is 15 residues. The J segment lost 0 bases and the V segment lost 3 bases, leaving 5 bases of the junction unmatched. The CDR3 DNA reads TGTGCCAGCAGCTCCGGGACAGACTCTAACTATGGCTACACCTTC. This translates into CASSSGTDSNYGYTF.

This chain uses TRBV6-1 with TRBJ1-1, with a possible D match to TRBD1 (5 bases). CDR1 and CDR2 from the germline V gene are MNHNS and SASEGT. This CDR3 contains 12 residues. The V end lost 4 bases, the J end lost 5 bases, and 8 bases lay between the germline ends. The chain's CDR3 is CASSARGTEAFF. DNA for the CDR3: TGTGCCAGCAGTGCCCGGGGGACTGAAGCTTTCTTT.

The chain uses TRBV5-8 and TRBJ2-1, with 9 bases matching TRBD1. Per the germline V gene, CDR1 is SGHTS and CDR2 is YDEGEE. This CDR3 has 14 residues. Unmatched junction bases numbered 5, after V lost 0 bases and J lost 10 bases. This CDR3 reads CASSLGGTGNEQFF. Here the CDR3 DNA reads TGTGCCAGCAGCTTGGGAGGGACAGGGAACGAGCAGTTCTTC.

The V gene is TRBV7-9, the J gene TRBJ2-3; perhaps TRBD2 as D (5 bases). The CDR3 sequence is 10 residues long. CDR1 and CDR2 from the germline V gene are SEHNR and FQNEAQ (reference sequence). The chain's CDR3 is CCWEIDTQYF. CDR3 DNA sequence: TGTTGCTGGGAGATTGATACGCAGTATTTT.

This sequence joins TRBV4-1 and TRBJ1-5; the D gene is possibly TRBD1 (6 bases). This CDR3 has 15 amino acids. The V gene lost 1 base and the J gene lost 5 bases, with 12 bases spanning the gap. The germline gives CDR1 MGHRA, CDR2 YSYEKL. This CDR3 reads CASSQVHTGYQPQHF. The CDR3 nucleotides are TGCGCCAGCAGCCAAGTACATACAGGGTATCAGCCCCAGCATTTT.

The J gene is TRBJ1-3, the V gene TRBV28, with D possibly TRBD1 on 5 matching bases. The CDR3 sequence is 16 residues long. Trimming removed 3 bases from V and 1 base from J, with 13 bases in between. CDR1 is MDHEN, CDR2 SYDVKM, per germline. For the CDR3, the DNA is TGTGCCAGCAGTTTGGGGGGGAGCGGGTCTGGAAACACCATATATTTT. Translation: CASSLGGSGSGNTIYF.

The chain employs TRBV5-1 and TRBJ2-1; 7 bases fit TRBD2. Germline lookup yields CDR1 SGHRS and CDR2 YFSETQ. CDR3 length: 18 residues. V lost 3 bases and J lost 8; bases outside the gene matches: 20. The DNA of the CDR3 is TGCGCCAGCAGCTCGCCCCTGGTTGGGGCGGGAGCAGGTTATGAGCAGTTCTTC. Its protein is CASSSPLVGAGAGYEQFF.

The V gene is TRBV7-6, the J gene TRBJ2-1; a weak D match, TRBD2 (7 bases). Trimming stripped 1 base from V and 8 bases from J, with 12 bases between. The CDR3 length is 14 residues. The germline gives CDR1 SGHVS, CDR2 FNYEAQ. CDR3 DNA: TGTGCCAGCAGCTTAGAGGGGGGGGGCGATGAGCAGTTCTTC. Protein product: CASSLEGGGDEQFF.

This sequence joins TRBV5-4 and TRBJ2-1; 9 positions agree with TRBD1. This CDR3 has 15 amino acids. Looked up from germline, CDR1 is SGHNT and CDR2 is YYREEE (reference sequence). V lost 4 bases, J lost 5 bases, and 7 bases stayed unmatched. The CDR3 loop reads CASSPLTGGNNEQFF. The DNA of the CDR3 is TGTGCCAGCAGCCCCTTGACAGGGGGAAACAATGAGCAGTTCTTC.

V and J are TRBV27 and TRBJ1-4; 7 positions agree with TRBD1. From germline, CDR1 is MNHEY and CDR2 SMNVEV (reference sequence). J gave up 8 bases and V 2 bases, and 8 bases lay outside the gene matches. This CDR3 has 15 amino acids. The CDR3 DNA reads as TGTGCCAGCAGTTTACGACAGGGCCGGAACGAAAAACTGTTTTTT. As protein: CASSLRQGRNEKLFF.

The gene calls are TRBV11-1 and TRBJ2-5, with TRBD2 matching over 9 bases. The CDR3 runs 15 residues. The junction had 6 bases not matched to a gene; V was cut back by 1 base and J by 6 bases. Germline V gene lookup returns CDR1 SGHAT and CDR2 FQDESV (reference sequence). As DNA, the CDR3 is TGTGCCAGCAGCTTAGAGGGACTAGCAGGGCAGACCCAGTACTTC. Its protein is CASSLEGLAGQTQYF.

The rearrangement joins TRBV19 to TRBJ2-7; D not resolved. Germline V gene sequence: CDR1 LNHDA, CDR2 SQIVND (reference sequence). Deletions cut 5 bases from V and 4 bases from J, with 15 bases between. The CDR3 has 14 residues. CDR3 amino acids: CASSPTSPRYEQYF. The CDR3 region has the DNA TGTGCCAGTAGTCCGACATCTCCTCGGTACGAGCAGTACTTC.

The chain is built from TRBV28 and TRBJ1-2; D is uncertain. Germline CDR1 is MDHEN and CDR2 is SYDVKM. The CDR3 runs to 12 residues. V lost 7 bases and J 7 bases, leaving 13 bases between the germline ends. The CDR3 DNA sequence: TGTGCCAGCAACAAGTTCCCGGGTGGCTACACCTTC. Protein: CASNKFPGGYTF.

The chain joins TRBV25-1 to TRBJ2-2; perhaps TRBD1 as D (6 bases). V gave up 3 bases and J gave up 1 base, with 15 bases separating them. Germline V gene sequence: CDR1 MGHDK, CDR2 SYGVNS. The CDR3 is 17 amino acids. The CDR3 here is CASSDGLSGQNTGELFF. CDR3 DNA sequence: TGTGCCAGCAGTGATGGTCTGTCGGGACAGAACACCGGGGAGCTGTTTTTT.

The V call is TRBV7-6, the J call TRBJ2-7; D not certain. Germline CDR1 is SGHVS and CDR2 is FNYEAQ. Trimming pared 1 base from V and 4 bases from J, leaving 11 bases between. The CDR3 has 14 amino acids. The CDR3 is CASSLGGSLYEQYF. The CDR3 nucleotides are TGTGCCAGCAGCTTAGGCGGCAGTTTATACGAGCAGTACTTC. The variable domain in full, completed from reference TRBV7-6 and TRBJ2-7, reads GAGVSQSPRYKVTKRGQDVALRCDPISGHVSLYWYRQALGQGPEFLTYFNYEAQQDKSGLPNDRFSAERPEGSISTLTIQRTEQRDSAMYRCASSLGGSLYEQYFGPGTRLTVT.

This sequence joins TRBV28 and TRBJ2-3; D is possibly TRBD2 (5 bases). The CDR3 covers 17 residues. Germline-derived CDR1 and CDR2 are MDHEN and SYDVKM. Trimming pared 5 bases from V and 2 bases from J, leaving 20 bases between. The chain's CDR3 is CASSLLVTNPSTDTQYF. CDR3 bases: TGTGCCAGCAGTCTACTAGTGACCAACCCCTCCACAGATACGCAGTATTTT.

V usage is TRBV7-7 and J usage is TRBJ2-1; 7 bases are shared with TRBD2. Germline CDR1 is SSHAT and CDR2 is FNYEAQ (reference sequence). The CDR3 extends over 15 amino acids. With V trimmed by 3 bases and J by 0 bases, 2 bases remained unmatched. Here the CDR3 DNA reads TGTGCCAGCAGCTTGCGGGAGAGCTCCTACAATGAGCAGTTCTTC. It specifies CASSLRESSYNEQFF.

The rearrangement joins TRBV9 to TRBJ2-5; 12 nucleotides agree with TRBD2. Trimming at V came to 1 base and at J to 5 bases, leaving 3 bases not matched to a gene. CDR1 and CDR2 (germline): SGDLS, YYNGEE. The CDR3 sequence is 15 residues long. The CDR3 is CASSVTGTSGETQYF. DNA of the CDR3: TGTGCCAGCAGCGTAACCGGGACTAGCGGGGAGACCCAGTACTTC.

The CDR3 sequence: CASSQDRGGRSPLHF. The CDR3 DNA is TGTGCCAGCAGCCAGGACAGGGGAGGGCGTTCACCCCTCCACTTT. The rearrangement uses TRBV7-9 and TRBJ1-6; TRBD1 matches at 9 bases. This CDR3 spans 15 amino acids. Germline V gene data show CDR1 as SEHNR and CDR2 as FQNEAQ (reference sequence). Germline trimming cut 5 bases from V and 9 bases from J; bases unmatched to any gene: 8.